A selection of T cell receptor beta chains follows, all from one sample in a study of blood T cell repertoires in COVID-19. Clones were sequenced by immunoSEQ multiplex PCR, and TCRdb holds only the in-frame ones, with some missing. The repertoire holds some 300,000 clones, with over 80% as singletons. Sequences were obtained from peripheral blood. Receptor source: a woman aged 45-59 years with COVID-19, enrolled during active disease. The CDR3 runs from the conserved cysteine through the conserved F or W. The order of the fields is J gene, V gene, clone size, D gene, CDR3 DNA, CDR3 protein. D genes are given only for firm matches. Clone size is stated in some rows and not others, as once, few, many or a class when expanded.

j_gene: TRBJ2-5
v_gene: TRBV30
abundance: -
d_gene: -
CDR3nt: TGTGCCTGGAGCGTAGAAGAGACCCAGTACTTC
CDR3aa: CAWSVEETQYF

j_gene: TRBJ2-7
v_gene: TRBV4-3
abundance: -
d_gene: -
CDR3nt: TGCGCCAGCAGCCGACAGAAGGACTACGAGCAGTACTTC
CDR3aa: CASSRQKDYEQYF

j_gene: TRBJ2-3
v_gene: TRBV9
abundance: -
d_gene: TRBD2
CDR3nt: TGTGCCAGCAGCGTAGTCTCTAGCGGGAGTAGCACAGATACGCAGTATTTT
CDR3aa: CASSVVSSGSSTDTQYF

j_gene: TRBJ2-3
v_gene: TRBV7-6
abundance: once
d_gene: -
CDR3nt: TGTGCCAGCAGCTTAGGGCTAGTTTGGGCAGATACGCAGTATTTT
CDR3aa: CASSLGLVWADTQYF

j_gene: TRBJ1-3
v_gene: TRBV4-2
abundance: -
d_gene: TRBD1
CDR3nt: TGTGCCAGCAGCCCCGGCTGGACATCAGGGGGTAGCCCCATATATTTT
CDR3aa: CASSPGWTSGGSPIYF

j_gene: TRBJ2-7
v_gene: TRBV7-9
abundance: -
d_gene: TRBD2
CDR3nt: TGTGCCAGCAGCCCTATACGGGAGGACACCTACGAGCAGTACTTC
CDR3aa: CASSPIREDTYEQYF

j_gene: TRBJ2-7
v_gene: TRBV7-8
abundance: -
d_gene: -
CDR3nt: TGTGCCAGCAGCCCCGGGACATACGAGCAGTACTTC
CDR3aa: CASSPGTYEQYF

j_gene: TRBJ2-1
v_gene: TRBV6-2/TRBV6-3
abundance: -
d_gene: TRBD2
CDR3nt: TGTGCCAGCAGCCCCCGAGCATGGGTCTTAGGTCACTTTAATAAGCGGGAGGGCAACAATGAGCAGTTCTTC
CDR3aa: CASSPRAWVLGHFNKREGNNEQFF

j_gene: TRBJ2-1
v_gene: TRBV5-1
abundance: -
d_gene: -
CDR3nt: TGCGCCAGCAGCTGGGCAGCGGTAAATGAGCAGTTCTTC
CDR3aa: CASSWAAVNEQFF

j_gene: TRBJ2-7
v_gene: TRBV2
abundance: -
d_gene: TRBD2
CDR3nt: TGTGCCAGCAGTCCGGCGGGACTAGCGTACCACGAGCAGTACTTC
CDR3aa: CASSPAGLAYHEQYF

j_gene: TRBJ1-1
v_gene: TRBV19
abundance: once
d_gene: -
CDR3nt: TGTGCCAGTAGTATAGGGGCAGGTCGCACTGAAGCTTTCTTT
CDR3aa: CASSIGAGRTEAFF

j_gene: TRBJ2-7
v_gene: TRBV10-2
abundance: -
d_gene: -
CDR3nt: TGCGCCAGCATCCAGACAGGAGCCTACGAGCAGTACTTC
CDR3aa: CASIQTGAYEQYF

j_gene: TRBJ1-5
v_gene: TRBV3-1/TRBV3-2
abundance: -
d_gene: TRBD1
CDR3nt: TGTGCCAGCAGCCAAGCCCGGGCAGGGGGCATAGGAAATCAGCCCCAGCATTTT
CDR3aa: CASSQARAGGIGNQPQHF

j_gene: TRBJ1-5
v_gene: TRBV6-4
abundance: -
d_gene: -
CDR3nt: TGTGCCAGAGACAGCCGACGGCGCCAGCCCCAGCATTTT
CDR3aa: CARDSRRRQPQHF

j_gene: TRBJ2-3
v_gene: TRBV11-2
abundance: -
d_gene: TRBD2
CDR3nt: TGTGCCAGCAGAAACAATGGGGGTAGCGGGAGTGATAGCACAGATACGCAGTATTTT
CDR3aa: CASRNNGGSGSDSTDTQYF

j_gene: TRBJ2-3
v_gene: TRBV29-1
abundance: -
d_gene: -
CDR3nt: TGCAGCGTTGAAGATCTTCAAGGGGTTGCAGATACGCAGTATTTT
CDR3aa: CSVEDLQGVADTQYF

j_gene: TRBJ2-1
v_gene: TRBV10-2
abundance: once
d_gene: TRBD2
CDR3nt: TGCGCCAGCAGTGGAACTAGCGGGAGTTATGAGCAGTTCTTC
CDR3aa: CASSGTSGSYEQFF

j_gene: TRBJ2-5
v_gene: TRBV5-4
abundance: -
d_gene: TRBD2
CDR3nt: TGTGCCAGCAGCTTGGGGACGATAGCGGGAGGGGAGACCCAGTACTTC
CDR3aa: CASSLGTIAGGETQYF

j_gene: TRBJ1-1
v_gene: TRBV7-9
abundance: -
d_gene: TRBD1
CDR3nt: TGTGCCAGCAGCTCGAGACAGGGCAGGAACACTGAAGCTTTCTTT
CDR3aa: CASSSRQGRNTEAFF

j_gene: TRBJ2-6
v_gene: TRBV6-1
abundance: -
d_gene: -
CDR3nt: TGTGCCAGCAGTGACCAACTGCTGAGCGGGTCCGGGGCCAACGTCCTGACTTTC
CDR3aa: CASSDQLLSGSGANVLTF

j_gene: TRBJ2-5
v_gene: TRBV6-2/TRBV6-3
abundance: few
d_gene: TRBD2
CDR3nt: TGTGCCAGCAGCTCACGGGAGGCTTACCAAGAGACCCAGTACTTC
CDR3aa: CASSSREAYQETQYF

j_gene: TRBJ2-2
v_gene: TRBV5-4
abundance: -
d_gene: TRBD1
CDR3nt: TGTGCCAGCAGCTTACCCCCCGGACAGGGTGCCGGGGAGCTGTTTTTT
CDR3aa: CASSLPPGQGAGELFF

j_gene: TRBJ2-3
v_gene: TRBV14
abundance: -
d_gene: -
CDR3nt: TGTGCCAGCAGCCAGACGGGGATTAGCACAGATACGCAGTATTTT
CDR3aa: CASSQTGISTDTQYF

j_gene: TRBJ2-3
v_gene: TRBV19
abundance: -
d_gene: -
CDR3nt: TGTGCCAGTAGAGAGGCGCGGACTAGCACAGATACGCAGTATTTT
CDR3aa: CASREARTSTDTQYF

j_gene: TRBJ2-5
v_gene: TRBV19
abundance: -
d_gene: TRBD1
CDR3nt: TGTGCCAGTAGTATCACAGGGGGTCAAGAGACCCAGTACTTC
CDR3aa: CASSITGGQETQYF

j_gene: TRBJ1-2
v_gene: TRBV6-5
abundance: -
d_gene: -
CDR3nt: TGTGCCAGCAGTCCCCCGAGGGTCTATGGCTACACCTTC
CDR3aa: CASSPPRVYGYTF

j_gene: TRBJ1-5
v_gene: TRBV27
abundance: few
d_gene: -
CDR3nt: TGTGCCAGCAGTTACGGACAGACAAATCAGCCCCAGCATTTT
CDR3aa: CASSYGQTNQPQHF

j_gene: TRBJ2-3
v_gene: TRBV18
abundance: -
d_gene: -
CDR3nt: TGTGCCAGCTCATCAGGCAGCACAGATACGCAGTATTTT
CDR3aa: CASSSGSTDTQYF

j_gene: TRBJ2-1
v_gene: TRBV29-1
abundance: -
d_gene: TRBD2
CDR3nt: TGCAGCGCCCCGAAGGGACTAGCGGGAGGGCCCTACAATGAGCAGTTCTTC
CDR3aa: CSAPKGLAGGPYNEQFF

j_gene: TRBJ2-7
v_gene: TRBV5-1
abundance: -
d_gene: -
CDR3nt: TGCGCCAGCAGCTTGGTTCGGGACTCCCGCGGCGAGCAGTACTTC
CDR3aa: CASSLVRDSRGEQYF

j_gene: TRBJ1-4
v_gene: TRBV3-1/TRBV3-2
abundance: many
d_gene: -
CDR3nt: TGTGCCAGCAGCCGAGACTTTAATGAAAAACTGTTTTTT
CDR3aa: CASSRDFNEKLFF

j_gene: TRBJ1-2
v_gene: TRBV30
abundance: -
d_gene: -
CDR3nt: TGTGCCTGGAGTCAAAACCAGGGAATATACACCTTC
CDR3aa: CAWSQNQGIYTF

j_gene: TRBJ1-6
v_gene: TRBV9
abundance: -
d_gene: -
CDR3nt: TGTGCCAGCAGCCCTACCGCGGTCGTTAATTCACCCCTCCACTTT
CDR3aa: CASSPTAVVNSPLHF

j_gene: TRBJ1-1
v_gene: TRBV20-1
abundance: -
d_gene: TRBD1
CDR3nt: TGCAGTGCTCCGGGACAGACTGAAGCTTTCTTT
CDR3aa: CSAPGQTEAFF

j_gene: TRBJ2-5
v_gene: TRBV5-1
abundance: -
d_gene: TRBD2
CDR3nt: TGCGCCAGCAGCTTGACTAGCGGGATTCTAGAGACCCAGTACTTC
CDR3aa: CASSLTSGILETQYF

j_gene: TRBJ2-7
v_gene: TRBV10-3
abundance: few
d_gene: TRBD2
CDR3nt: TGTGCCATCAGAGAATATAGCGGGAGCTCCTACGAGCAGTACTTC
CDR3aa: CAIREYSGSSYEQYF

j_gene: TRBJ2-7
v_gene: TRBV2
abundance: -
d_gene: -
CDR3nt: TGTGCCAGCAGCACAGTCTACGAGCAGTACTTC
CDR3aa: CASSTVYEQYF

j_gene: TRBJ1-4
v_gene: TRBV27
abundance: -
d_gene: TRBD1
CDR3nt: TGTGCCAGCAGGTCCGGGACAGGGGTGTCTGAAAAACTGTTTTTT
CDR3aa: CASRSGTGVSEKLFF

j_gene: TRBJ2-1
v_gene: TRBV30
abundance: -
d_gene: -
CDR3nt: TGTGCCTGGAGACAAGGACAGTACAATGAGCAGTTCTTC
CDR3aa: CAWRQGQYNEQFF

j_gene: TRBJ2-1
v_gene: TRBV11-2
abundance: -
d_gene: TRBD1
CDR3nt: TGTGCCAGCAGCTTAGCTGGACAGGTGGACAATGAGCAGTTCTTC
CDR3aa: CASSLAGQVDNEQFF

j_gene: TRBJ1-2
v_gene: TRBV5-6
abundance: -
d_gene: TRBD1
CDR3nt: TGTGCCAGCAGCCTCCAACAGGGGGCCTTTGGCTACACCTTC
CDR3aa: CASSLQQGAFGYTF

j_gene: TRBJ1-6
v_gene: TRBV11-2
abundance: -
d_gene: TRBD1
CDR3nt: TGTGCCAGCAGCGTGCAGGGGGCGCGGAATTCACCCCTCCACTTT
CDR3aa: CASSVQGARNSPLHF

j_gene: TRBJ1-2
v_gene: TRBV21-1
abundance: once
d_gene: -
CDR3nt: TGTGCCAGCAGCAAAGCCCCAGGTAAGGCTGGAGTGGGGCATGGCTACACCTTC
CDR3aa: CASSKAPGKAGVGHGYTF

j_gene: TRBJ2-1
v_gene: TRBV2
abundance: -
d_gene: -
CDR3nt: TGTGCCAGCAGTGAGGGGGCGGGTGAGCAGTTCTTC
CDR3aa: CASSEGAGEQFF